The 8 T cell receptor beta chains presented below share a single source sample, sequenced in a study of shared clonotypes between healthy human individuals. Assay used: immunoSEQ multiplex PCR; TCRdb lists only in-frame clones, some missing. Of around 200,000 clones detected, 66% appear once; the ten largest clones hold more than 9%. Sample: memory CD4+ T cells sorted from blood. The subset is: CD45RA-negative fraction. The receptor set was obtained from a man younger than 45 in good health.

Only one count was recorded for this clone. A junction end diverges from the germline sequence, so it may reflect a read error. This chain connects TRBV19 to TRBJ2-3; tentatively, D is TRBD1 (6 bases). The CDR3 length is 18 residues. Germline CDR1 reads LNHDA; CDR2 reads SQIVND (reference sequence). CDR3 amino acids: CTSSRFTFSGVWGDTQYF. In DNA form, the CDR3 reads TGTACCAGTAGTCGATTTACCTTCTCAGGGGTCTGGGGGGATACGCAGTATTTT.

The chain uses TRBV7-9 and TRBJ2-6; D not resolved. Germline lookup yields CDR1 SEHNR and CDR2 FQNEAQ (reference sequence). The CDR3 spans 14 residues. V dropped 10 bases and J dropped 0 bases, with 10 bases sitting between them. CDR3 residues: CATRAYSGANVLTF. The CDR3 nucleotides read TGTGCCACCCGGGCTTACTCTGGGGCCAACGTCCTGACTTTC.

This clone was detected only a few times. The chain uses TRBV6-4 and TRBJ2-7, with D perhaps matching TRBD1 (6 bases). The CDR3 spans 16 residues. V was clipped by 7 bases and J by 0 bases, with 19 bases between them. The germline gives CDR1 MRHNA, CDR2 SNTAGT. CDR3 residues: CASIDHRTVDSYEQYF. The CDR3 region has the DNA TGTGCCAGCATAGATCACAGGACAGTGGACTCCTACGAGCAGTACTTC.

The chain couples TRBV6-6 to TRBJ2-7; 8 bases are a match to TRBD2. The CDR3 runs to 14 residues. Germline V gene lookup returns CDR1 MNHNY and CDR2 SVGAGI (reference sequence). V lost 8 bases to trimming and J lost 6 bases; unmatched junction nucleotides: 12. CDR3 bases: TGTGCCAGCCCCGCCCCGGGAGGGTCAGTCGAGCAGTACTTC. Its translation: CASPAPGGSVEQYF.

The chain couples TRBV7-9 to TRBJ2-3, with TRBD2 identical over 14 bases. Germline CDR1 reads SEHNR; CDR2 reads FQNEAQ (reference sequence). This CDR3 has 16 residues. The V gene end was trimmed by 4 bases and the J gene end by 6 bases; junction bases not matched to a gene: 6. The CDR3: CASSYGTSGRSDTQYF. In DNA form, the CDR3 reads TGTGCCAGCAGCTACGGGACTAGCGGGAGATCCGATACGCAGTATTTT.

Only one count was recorded for this clone. This chain joins TRBV5-6 and TRBJ1-1; no clear D. V lost 3 bases to trimming and J lost 0 bases, with 15 bases between them. CDR1 and CDR2 (germline): SGHDT, YYEEEE. The CDR3 is 16 residues long. The CDR3 is CASSWYARIMNTEAFF. The CDR3 DNA reads as TGTGCCAGCAGCTGGTACGCTCGGATAATGAACACTGAAGCTTTCTTT. The complete variable domain, with remaining parts taken from reference TRBV5-6 and TRBJ1-1, reads DAGVTQSPTHLIKTRGQQVTLRCSPKSGHDTVSWYQQALGQGPQFIFQYYEEEERQRGNFPDRFSGHQFPNYSSELNVNALLLGDSALYLCASSWYARIMNTEAFFGQGTRLTVV.

This chain uses TRBV5-4 with TRBJ2-3; D unresolved. In germline, CDR1 is SGHNT, CDR2 YYREEE (reference sequence). The CDR3 consists of 14 residues. V lost 4 bases and J lost 5, with 14 bases in between. DNA of the CDR3: TGTGCCAGCAGCACCGCGGCCGCAGGAGATACGCAGTATTTT. Translated: CASSTAAAGDTQYF.

The chain joins TRBV2 to TRBJ2-1, with D uncertain. The V end was cut by 7 bases, the J end by 0 bases, with 10 bases between. Per germline, CDR1 SNHLY and CDR2 FYNNEI. This CDR3 has 14 amino acids. CDR3 sequence reads: CASIEVGSYNEQFF. CDR3 DNA sequence: TGTGCCAGCATCGAGGTCGGCTCCTACAATGAGCAGTTCTTC.